The 29 T cell receptor beta chains below were found in one sample sequenced in a study of blood T cells in healthy people across ages. For the second PCR, which ran for roughly 6 to 12 cycles, a sample-barcoded 5' primer and a J-beta primer mix were used. MiXCR was run by TCRdb on the 5' RACE reads, yielding one entry per CDR3 protein. This sample has about 290,000 distinct CDR3 sequences, with 27% found just once. The sequenced material came from blood. These receptors were obtained from a woman in her 70s in good health.

This chain connects TRBV3-1 to TRBJ1-2; D is uncertain. Germline assignment: CDR1 LGHDT and CDR2 YNNKEL (reference sequence). This CDR3 contains 13 residues. V was trimmed by 0 bases and J by 4 bases, leaving 6 bases between them. The DNA for the CDR3 is TGTGCCAGCAGCCAAGAACACAGCTATGGCTACACCTTC. Amino acids: CASSQEHSYGYTF.

The genes are TRBV27 and TRBJ1-1; 10 nucleotides line up with TRBD1. Per the germline V gene, CDR1 is MNHEY and CDR2 is SMNVEV (reference sequence). The length of the CDR3 is 17 residues. With V trimmed by 5 bases and J by 1 base, 10 bases remained unmatched. The CDR3 sequence: CASSRRQGARGNTEAFF. In DNA form, the CDR3 reads TGTGCCAGCAGTCGCCGACAGGGGGCGCGGGGGAACACTGAAGCTTTCTTT.

The chain uses TRBV5-1 and TRBJ2-1, with 9 positions matching TRBD2. V shed 5 bases, J shed 2 bases, and the junction held 5 bases outside the gene matches. CDR1 and CDR2 (germline): SGHRS, YFSETQ. This CDR3 comprises 15 residues. The CDR3 bases are TGCGCCAGCAGTTTCTTAGCGGGGGCCTACAATGAGCAGTTCTTC. Translation: CASSFLAGAYNEQFF.

This clonotype was observed once. The chain is built from TRBV29-1 and TRBJ2-3; D possibly matches TRBD1 or TRBD2 (5 bases each). CDR1 SQVTM and CDR2 ANQGSEA come from the germline V gene. The CDR3 is 14 amino acids. Trimming pared 3 bases from V and 0 bases from J, leaving 10 bases between. CDR3 bases: TGCAGCGTTGATGGGGGTGGAAGCACAGATACGCAGTATTTT. It codes for CSVDGGGSTDTQYF.

This clonotype has more than one count but fewer than ten. The J gene is TRBJ2-5, the V gene TRBV20-1; D gene unclear. CDR1 is DFQATT and CDR2 is SNEGSKA in the germline V gene (reference sequence). CDR3 length: 12 amino acids. The V gene lost 3 bases and the J gene lost 1 base, with 6 bases spanning the gap. The DNA for the CDR3 is TGCAGTGCTAGCAGCTTCCAAGAGACCCAGTACTTC. Residues: CSASSFQETQYF.

The V and J genes are TRBV14 and TRBJ2-1; the D call may be TRBD1 or TRBD2 (5 bases each). There are 20 residues in the CDR3. CDR1 and CDR2 (germline): SGHDN, FVKESK. V gave up 5 bases and J gave up 2 bases, with 28 bases separating them. This chain's CDR3 is CASSTHVPGRLRSPYNEQFF. CDR3 DNA sequence: TGTGCCAGCAGCACCCACGTCCCGGGACGCCTCCGAAGCCCCTACAATGAGCAGTTCTTC.

This chain joins TRBV5-1 and TRBJ1-2; a possible D gene is TRBD1 (6 bases). Trimming stripped 4 bases from V and 8 bases from J, with 24 bases between. This CDR3 spans 16 amino acids. The germline gives CDR1 SGHRS, CDR2 YFSETQ. The CDR3 region has the DNA TGCGCCAGCAGCCCAAACTGGAGGGGGGCCGGTGAAGGCTACACCTTC. Protein: CASSPNWRGAGEGYTF.

The rearrangement uses TRBV27 and TRBJ1-4; D is ambiguous. The length of the CDR3 is 14 residues. V lost 8 bases to trimming and J lost 5 bases, with 15 bases between them. Germline-derived CDR1 and CDR2 are MNHEY and SMNVEV (reference sequence). This chain's CDR3 is CASRHPGINEKLFF. CDR3 bases: TGTGCCAGCCGACACCCGGGAATAAATGAAAAACTGTTTTTT.

The rearrangement uses TRBV20-1 and TRBJ2-1, with D tentatively TRBD1 (6 bases). V shed 5 bases and J shed 7 bases, with 15 bases lying between them. Germline assignment: CDR1 DFQATT and CDR2 SNEGSKA (reference sequence). The CDR3 is 13 residues long. The CDR3 DNA sequence: TGCAGTGCTTCCCTTGAGAGGGGGAATGAGCAGTTCTTC. Protein sequence: CSASLERGNEQFF.

At least ten counts were recorded for this clonotype. The rearrangement links TRBV11-2 to TRBJ1-5, with a tentative D call TRBD1 (5 bases). Trimming stripped 3 bases from V and 2 bases from J, with 8 bases between. The CDR3 runs 14 residues. CDR1 SGHAT and CDR2 FQNNGV come from the germline V gene. CDR3 nucleotide sequence: TGTGCCAGCAGCTTTGGGGCAGGCAATCAGCCCCAGCATTTT. Translation: CASSFGAGNQPQHF. Full variable domain (remainder filled in from reference TRBV11-2 and TRBJ1-5): EAGVAQSPRYKIIEKRQSVAFWCNPISGHATLYWYQQILGQGPKLLIQFQNNGVVDDSQLPKDRFSAERLKGVDSTLKIQPAKLEDSAVYLCASSFGAGNQPQHFGDGTRLSIL.

The genes are TRBV6-1 and TRBJ1-2; TRBD1 matches 8 bases. This CDR3 comprises 13 residues. V trimming: 6 bases; J trimming: 6 bases; junction bases outside the gene matches: 6. From germline, CDR1 is MNHNS and CDR2 SASEGT. Written as DNA, the CDR3 is TGTGCCAGCAGCGGACAGGGATTGCATGGCTACACCTTC. Protein product: CASSGQGLHGYTF.

The table lists this clonotype with a few counts. J is TRBJ1-2 and V is TRBV7-9; a weak D match, TRBD1 (6 bases). There are 17 residues in the CDR3. Looked up from germline, CDR1 is SEHNR and CDR2 is FQNEAQ (reference sequence). Trimming cost V 4 bases and J 3 bases, with 21 bases left between them. CDR3 in DNA: TGTGCCAGCAGCTCCCCCCGAAGTAGAGGGGGTGACTATGGCTACACCTTC. This translates into CASSSPRSRGGDYGYTF.

V usage is TRBV5-6 and J usage is TRBJ2-1; no firm D call. The germline V gene encodes CDR1 SGHDT and CDR2 YYEEEE. The CDR3 runs 16 residues. With 0 bases removed from V and 4 bases from J, the gap between germline ends came to 14 bases. CDR3 DNA: TGTGCCAGCAGCTTGGGGTCCGGCCAGTTATACAATGAGCAGTTCTTC. This encodes CASSLGSGQLYNEQFF. The variable domain in full, completed from reference TRBV5-6 and TRBJ2-1, reads DAGVTQSPTHLIKTRGQQVTLRCSPKSGHDTVSWYQQALGQGPQFIFQYYEEEERQRGNFPDRFSGHQFPNYSSELNVNALLLGDSALYLCASSLGSGQLYNEQFFGPGTRLTVL.

This clonotype was seen a few times. The chain uses TRBV11-1 and TRBJ2-7, with 7 bases that match TRBD1. The CDR3 consists of 14 residues. Germline V gives CDR1 SGHAT, CDR2 FQDESV (reference sequence). The J segment lost 7 bases and the V segment lost 5 bases, leaving 11 bases of the junction unmatched. The CDR3 region is CASSPRVQGREQYF. CDR3 nucleotides: TGTGCCAGCAGCCCTAGGGTACAGGGGCGGGAGCAGTACTTC.

Regarding this clonotype: A read error may be the cause here, since a much bigger clone is one base away. V gene TRBV5-1 combines with J gene TRBJ2-3, with D perhaps matching TRBD1 (5 bases). Germline lookup yields CDR1 SGHRS and CDR2 YFSETQ. Trimming took 4 bases from V and 2 from J, leaving 17 bases between them. The CDR3 loop spans 16 amino acids. The DNA for the CDR3 is TGCGCCAGCAGCCCCCAGGGTAGCCGGAACACAGATACGCAGTATTTT. This translates into CASSPQGSRNTDTQYF.

This clonotype was seen a few times. A junction boundary mismatches the germline segment, possibly from a read error. The chain employs TRBV7-9 and TRBJ2-2; no firm D call. CDR3 length: 16 residues. Germline loops: CDR1 SEHNR, CDR2 FQNEAQ (reference sequence). CDR3 DNA sequence: TGTTCCAGCAGCCCGAGCCGGAACCTTTACACCGGGGAGCTGTTTTTT. Amino acid sequence: CSSSPSRNLYTGELFF.

This clonotype was detected a few times. The chain has TRBV29-1 and TRBJ2-3; D might be TRBD1 (5 bases). Between the trimmed V and J ends, which lost 8 bases and 6 bases, there was a span of 12 bases. CDR3 size: 11 residues. Germline values: CDR1 SQVTM, CDR2 ANQGSEA. CDR3 sequence (DNA): TGCAGCACCCCCAAGGGGGATACGCAGTATTTT. It encodes CSTPKGDTQYF.

In DNA, the CDR3 is TGTGCCAGCAGCCCGCAGGGGGATACAGATACGCAGTATTTT. Translating it yields CASSPQGDTDTQYF. V and J are TRBV14 and TRBJ2-3; TRBD1 aligns across 7 bases. Germline-derived CDR1 and CDR2 are SGHDN and FVKESK. The V segment lost 4 bases and the J segment 3 bases; nucleotides outside the gene matches: 4. The CDR3 has 14 residues.

The CDR3, as DNA: TGTGCCAGCAGCTTGGGGGAAGAAAAACTGTTTTTT. The encoded protein is CASSLGEEKLFF. This chain links TRBV13 with TRBJ1-4; perhaps TRBD1 as D (5 bases). V lost 3 bases and J 8 bases, leaving 7 bases between the germline ends. Germline V CDR1 and CDR2: PRHDT, FYEKMQ (reference sequence). CDR3 length: 12 amino acids.

The V call is TRBV5-1, the J call TRBJ1-4; 7 bases map to TRBD1. This CDR3 has 16 residues. CDR1 is SGHRS and CDR2 is YFSETQ in the germline V gene. The ends lost 3 bases at V and 4 bases at J; junction bases unmatched: 9. In DNA, the CDR3 is TGCGCCAGCAGCTACGAGGGGGCACGGGATAATGAAAAACTGTTTTTT. Translating gives CASSYEGARDNEKLFF.

The genes are TRBV29-1 and TRBJ2-1; D gene uncertain. V was cut by 5 bases and J by 5 bases, with 10 bases left in between. This CDR3 contains 12 residues. Germline V CDR1 and CDR2: SQVTM, ANQGSEA. The CDR3, as DNA: TGCAGCGTTTATCTGGTCCACAATGAGCAGTTCTTC. Its translation is CSVYLVHNEQFF.

The table lists this clonotype with a few counts. This rearrangement joins TRBV20-1 to TRBJ2-2; possible D gene TRBD1, 6 bases. Germline CDR1 DFQATT, CDR2 SNEGSKA (reference sequence). Trimming shortened V by 2 bases and J by 0 bases, and 10 bases separated the two germline ends. The length of the CDR3 is 15 residues. CDR3 nucleotide sequence: TGCAGTGCTAGAATACGACAGGCGAACACCGGGGAGCTGTTTTTT. This translates into CSARIRQANTGELFF.

The V gene is TRBV10-3, the J gene TRBJ2-5; tentatively, D is TRBD1 (5 bases). The V gene lost 4 bases and the J gene lost 5 bases, with 14 bases spanning the gap. Germline CDR1 ENHRY, CDR2 SYGVKD. This CDR3 region has 14 residues. Written as DNA, the CDR3 is TGTGCCATCAGTGGGGGCGGCGATTTTGAGACCCAGTACTTC. Protein product: CAISGGGDFETQYF.

The chain recombines TRBV20-1 with TRBJ2-4; possibly TRBD2 for D (6 bases). Trimming removed 5 bases at V and 2 bases at J, with 16 bases between. This CDR3 comprises 15 residues. Germline V lookup: CDR1 DFQATT, CDR2 SNEGSKA (reference sequence). In DNA, the CDR3 is TGCAGTGCTGGGGACTCGACTAGAACCAAAAACATTCAGTACTTC. Its protein is CSAGDSTRTKNIQYF.

The chain links TRBV20-1 to TRBJ1-2; 9 positions agree with TRBD1. V gave up 5 bases and J gave up 6 bases; unmatched junction bases: 10. The CDR3 spans 14 residues. Per germline, CDR1 DFQATT and CDR2 SNEGSKA (reference sequence). The CDR3 spells CSAPAPDRGDGYTF. Here the CDR3 DNA reads TGCAGTGCTCCTGCACCGGACAGGGGAGATGGCTACACCTTC.

This clonotype was recorded a few times. In DNA, the CDR3 is TGTGCCAGCAGCAAGGACTCGGCCCCCTACGAGCAGTACTTC. It translates to CASSKDSAPYEQYF. V gene TRBV6-5 combines with J gene TRBJ2-7; a weak D match, TRBD2 (5 bases). CDR3 size: 14 residues. Deletions cut 6 bases from V and 2 bases from J, with 14 bases between. The germline CDR1 and CDR2 sequences are MNHEY and SVGAGI.

This chain connects TRBV12-3 or TRBV12-4 to TRBJ2-4; D is ambiguous. The CDR3 is 13 amino acids. V was shortened by 1 base and J by 0 bases, with 1 base between the two germline ends. CDR3: CASSLEAKNIQYF. As DNA, the CDR3 is TGTGCCAGCAGTTTAGAAGCCAAAAACATTCAGTACTTC.

This clonotype has only a few counts. This sequence joins TRBV6-6 and TRBJ2-7; TRBD2 matches at 8 bases. This CDR3 region has 15 residues. Trimming removed 7 bases from V and 2 bases from J; junction bases left unmatched: 10. Germline CDR1 reads MNHNY; CDR2 reads SVGAGI (reference sequence). CDR3 sequence: CASINAGTSAYEQYF. The DNA for the CDR3 is TGTGCCAGCATAAATGCCGGGACTAGTGCCTACGAGCAGTACTTC.

This rearrangement joins TRBV11-2 to TRBJ2-7, with 9 bases lining up with TRBD2. Trimming at V came to 1 base and at J to 2 bases, leaving 6 bases not matched to a gene. From germline, CDR1 is SGHAT and CDR2 FQNNGV. The CDR3 has 16 amino acids. The CDR3 DNA reads TGTGCCAGCAGCTTAGCGGTGACTAGCGGAGCCTACGAGCAGTACTTC. It yields the protein CASSLAVTSGAYEQYF.